Presented here are 8 T cell receptor beta chains from one specimen sequenced in a study of blood T cell repertoires in COVID-19. Produced via immunoSEQ multiplex PCR; TCRdb's table is partial and in-frame only. The sample has about 240,000 clones, 75% to 90% seen once; the top ten hold roughly 4%. Material for sequencing was PBMCs or T cells enriched from blood (not recorded which). The receptors were sampled from a young woman who had recovered from COVID-19.

The chain is built from TRBV6-2 or TRBV6-3 and TRBJ2-7, with 7 bases matching TRBD2. The CDR3 is 16 residues long. V dropped 3 bases and J dropped 4; count of bases not matched to a gene: 12. Germline CDR1 reads MNHEY; CDR2 reads SVGEGT. CDR3 sequence (DNA): TGTGCCAGCAGTTATGAGAGTCTAGCGGTAGTGTACGAGCAGTACTTC. Translated: CASSYESLAVVYEQYF.

The chain uses TRBV9 and TRBJ1-3; D not resolved. Trimming removed 3 bases from V and 2 bases from J, with 9 bases in between. Per the germline V gene, CDR1 is SGDLS and CDR2 is YYNGEE. The CDR3 spans 14 residues. The CDR3 loop is CASSGPRPGNTIYF. Here the CDR3 DNA reads TGTGCCAGCAGCGGCCCTAGACCTGGAAACACCATATATTTT.

The chain employs TRBV7-9 and TRBJ1-2, with D possibly being TRBD1 (5 bases). Per germline, CDR1 SEHNR and CDR2 FQNEAQ (reference sequence). The V gene lost 2 bases and the J gene lost 0 bases, with 13 bases spanning the gap. CDR3 length: 16 residues. The CDR3: CASSLKRTLANYGYTF. CDR3 DNA sequence: TGTGCCAGCAGCTTAAAACGGACACTCGCTAACTATGGCTACACCTTC.

The J gene is TRBJ2-3, the V gene TRBV7-9; 8 bases agree with TRBD2. The CDR3 extends over 14 amino acids. V was clipped by 5 bases and J by 6 bases; unmatched bases: 7. Germline V gene sequence: CDR1 SEHNR, CDR2 FQNEAQ (reference sequence). The CDR3 spells CASSRSGSYDTQYF. The CDR3, as DNA: TGTGCCAGCAGCCGCAGCGGGAGTTACGATACGCAGTATTTT.

The CDR3 DNA reads as TGTGCCACCAGCAGGGCTAGCGGGAAGGCCTACAATGAGCAGTTCTTC. This encodes CATSRASGKAYNEQFF. The chain joins TRBV15 to TRBJ2-1; 9 bases agree with TRBD2. The CDR3 consists of 16 residues. Germline CDR1 and CDR2: LNHNV and YYDKDF (reference sequence). With V trimmed by 3 bases and J by 2 bases, 5 bases remained unmatched. Using reference TRBV15 and TRBJ2-1 for the parts outside the CDR3, the full variable domain is DAMVIQNPRYQVTQFGKPVTLSCSQTLNHNVMYWYQQKSSQAPKLLFHYYDKDFNNEADTPDNFQSRRPNTSFCFLDIRSPGLGDTAMYLCATSRASGKAYNEQFFGPGTRLTVL.

The rearrangement uses TRBV5-4 and TRBJ1-2; D perhaps matches TRBD1 (5 bases). V lost 1 base and J lost 8, with 15 bases in between. From germline, CDR1 is SGHNT and CDR2 YYREEE (reference sequence). The CDR3 consists of 14 residues. In DNA, the CDR3 is TGTGCCAGCAGCTTGAATGTAGGGGTCAGGGGCTACACCTTC. Its protein product is CASSLNVGVRGYTF.

The chain combines TRBV6-5 with TRBJ1-1; 8 nucleotides line up with TRBD1. CDR3 length: 15 amino acids. The germline gives CDR1 MNHEY, CDR2 SVGAGI. V shed 4 bases and J 5 bases; nucleotides not matched to a gene: 9. The CDR3 here is CASSSQRQGSTEAFF. The DNA of the CDR3 is TGTGCCAGCAGTTCGCAACGACAGGGGTCGACTGAAGCTTTCTTT.

This clone was detected a few times. The gene calls are TRBV19 and TRBJ1-6, with 9 bases lining up with TRBD1. CDR1 is LNHDA, CDR2 SQIVND, per germline (reference sequence). This CDR3 comprises 14 residues. Germline trimming cut 6 bases from V and 10 bases from J; bases unmatched to any gene: 7. CDR3 in DNA: TGTGCCAGTAGACAGGGGGCCTCTGGGTCACCCCTCCACTTT. Translating it yields CASRQGASGSPLHF.